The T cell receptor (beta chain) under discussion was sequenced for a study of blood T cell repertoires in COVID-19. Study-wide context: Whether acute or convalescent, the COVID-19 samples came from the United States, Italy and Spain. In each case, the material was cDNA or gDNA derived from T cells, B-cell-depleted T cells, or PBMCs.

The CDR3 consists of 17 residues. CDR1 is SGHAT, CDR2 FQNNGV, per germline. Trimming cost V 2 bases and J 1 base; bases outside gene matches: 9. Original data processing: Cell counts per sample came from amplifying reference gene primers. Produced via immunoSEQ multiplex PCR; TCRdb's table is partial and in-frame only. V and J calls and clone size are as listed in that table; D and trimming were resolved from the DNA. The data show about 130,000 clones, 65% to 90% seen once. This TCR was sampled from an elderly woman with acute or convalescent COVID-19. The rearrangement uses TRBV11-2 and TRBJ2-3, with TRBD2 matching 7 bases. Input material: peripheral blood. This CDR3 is CASSLRGRGMRTDTQYF. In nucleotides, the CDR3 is TGTGCCAGCAGCTTACGTGGGCGGGGGATGCGCACAGATACGCAGTATTTT. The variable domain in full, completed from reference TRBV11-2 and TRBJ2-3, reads EAGVAQSPRYKIIEKRQSVAFWCNPISGHATLYWYQQILGQGPKLLIQFQNNGVVDDSQLPKDRFSAERLKGVDSTLKIQPAKLEDSAVYLCASSLRGRGMRTDTQYFGPGTRLTVL.